A selection of T cell receptor beta chains follows, all from one sample in a study of blood T cell repertoires in COVID-19. Clones were read by immunoSEQ multiplex PCR, and TCRdb kept only the in-frame ones, dropping some. The sample yields approximately 130,000 clones, about 88% seen once. The sample taken for sequencing was PBMCs or T cells enriched from blood (not recorded which). The receptor source for this set is a woman in her forties or fifties who had recovered from COVID-19. CDR3s include the opening cysteine and the closing phenylalanine or tryptophan. A D gene is named only where the DNA matches it firmly. Size is omitted from some rows. Given values are once, few, many or a class for expanded clones.

j_call | clone_size | v_call | d_call | cdr3_nt | cdr3_aa
TRBJ2-7 | few | TRBV18 | . | TGTGCCAGCTCACCGGGCTTCGACAGAACCTACGAGCAGTACTTC | CASSPGFDRTYEQYF
TRBJ1-2 | . | TRBV4-3 | . | TGCGCCAGCAGCCAAGCGGACATCCCGCACCGCTACACCTTC | CASSQADIPHRYTF
TRBJ1-2 | . | TRBV6-5 | . | TGTGCCAGCAGCCCGTCGGGAGGGGCGGGCTACACCTTC | CASSPSGGAGYTF
TRBJ2-7 | . | TRBV19 | TRBD1 | TGTGCCAGTAGTTTGACAGGGGGATCCTACGAGCAGTACTTC | CASSLTGGSYEQYF
TRBJ2-1 | . | TRBV5-1 | TRBD1 | TGCGCCAGCAGCTTACAGGGGGCGCAGATCGGCGAGCAGTTCTTC | CASSLQGAQIGEQFF
TRBJ2-1 | . | TRBV2 | TRBD2 | TGTGCCAGCAGTGACTTCAGCGGGGGGCCCAACAATGAGCAGTTCTTC | CASSDFSGGPNNEQFF
TRBJ2-5 | . | TRBV9 | TRBD2 | TGTGCCAGCAGCGTAGGCGGCGGGGGGGCCGGAGAGACCCAGTACTTC | CASSVGGGGAGETQYF
TRBJ2-5 | . | TRBV10-2 | TRBD2 | TGCGCCAGCAGTGAGACAGCGGGGGCCGGGACCCAGTACTTC | CASSETAGAGTQYF
TRBJ2-1 | . | TRBV19 | . | TGTGCCAGTAGTACTAGCGCCACCTACAATGAGCAGTTCTTC | CASSTSATYNEQFF
TRBJ2-2 | . | TRBV19 | TRBD1 | TGTGCCAGTAGGCCGACAGGGGGCTACACCGGGGAGCTGTTTTTT | CASRPTGGYTGELFF
TRBJ1-1 | . | TRBV2 | . | TGTGCCAGCGGGGGGGGAACCGAAGCTTTCTTT | CASGGGTEAFF
TRBJ2-2 | few | TRBV4-3 | . | TGCGCCAGCAGCCAAGAAGGCGGCCTGAACACCGGGGAGCTGTTTTTT | CASSQEGGLNTGELFF
TRBJ2-6 | . | TRBV9 | TRBD1 | TGTGCCAGCAGCGCCGACAGGGGATCAAGTGGGGCCAACGTCCTGACTTTC | CASSADRGSSGANVLTF
TRBJ1-2 | few | TRBV9 | TRBD1 | TGTGCCAGCAGCAACCGGGACAGGGCAGGTGGCTACACCTTC | CASSNRDRAGGYTF
TRBJ2-1 | . | TRBV5-1 | . | TGCGCCAGCAGCTTTTCCTCTAGCGCTGTATCGTACAATGAGCAGTTCTTC | CASSFSSSAVSYNEQFF
TRBJ1-2 | . | TRBV27 | . | TGTGCCAGCAGTCCATGGGCATCTGGGGGCGACTATGGCTACACCTTC | CASSPWASGGDYGYTF
TRBJ1-5 | . | TRBV19 | . | TGTGCCAGTAGTATTTCAGGGGACCAGCCCCAGCATTTT | CASSISGDQPQHF
TRBJ2-7 | . | TRBV6-5 | . | TGTGCCAGCAGGGAGGGCTTTAAATACGAGCAGTACTTC | CASREGFKYEQYF
TRBJ1-3 | once | TRBV27 | . | TGTGCCAGCAGCCTTGCAGGGGACACTGGAAACACCATATATTTT | CASSLAGDTGNTIYF
TRBJ2-5 | . | TRBV15 | TRBD2 | TGTGCCACCAGCAGAGGGCTAGCGGGGACCTATCAAGAGACCCAGTACTTC | CATSRGLAGTYQETQYF